The present entry profiles one T cell receptor (beta chain) with its context. The record originates from a study of blood T cell repertoires in COVID-19. Overall study context: PBMCs, B-cell-depleted T cells, or T cells provided the cDNA or gDNA that made up the material.

TCRdb's table, derived via immunoSEQ multiplex PCR, lists solely in-frame clones and lacks some. This sample has more than 200,000 clones; around 83% occur once, and the top ten carry 8.2%. Germline values: CDR1 SGHTA, CDR2 FQGNSA. The V segment lost 2 bases and the J segment 10 bases; nucleotides outside the gene matches: 6. This CDR3 is built from 13 residues. This TCR was recovered from a woman aged 45 to 65 with acute or convalescent COVID-19. The rearrangement links TRBV7-2 to TRBJ1-1, with 8 bases fitting TRBD1. Material for sequencing was peripheral blood. The CDR3 spells CASSLTGGGLAFF. The CDR3 DNA is TGTGCCAGCAGCTTAACAGGGGGTGGTTTAGCTTTCTTT.